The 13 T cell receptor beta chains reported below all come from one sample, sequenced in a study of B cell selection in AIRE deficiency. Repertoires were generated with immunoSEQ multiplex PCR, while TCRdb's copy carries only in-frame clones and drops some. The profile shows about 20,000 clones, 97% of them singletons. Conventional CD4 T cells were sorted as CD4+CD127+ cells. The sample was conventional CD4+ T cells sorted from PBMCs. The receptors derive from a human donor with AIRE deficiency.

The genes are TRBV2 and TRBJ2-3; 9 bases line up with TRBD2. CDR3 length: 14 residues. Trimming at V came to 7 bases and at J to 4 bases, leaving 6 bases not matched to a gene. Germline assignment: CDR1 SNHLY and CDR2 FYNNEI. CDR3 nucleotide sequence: TGTGCCAGCATCGCGGGAGGGCCCGCAGATACGCAGTATTTT. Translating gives CASIAGGPADTQYF.

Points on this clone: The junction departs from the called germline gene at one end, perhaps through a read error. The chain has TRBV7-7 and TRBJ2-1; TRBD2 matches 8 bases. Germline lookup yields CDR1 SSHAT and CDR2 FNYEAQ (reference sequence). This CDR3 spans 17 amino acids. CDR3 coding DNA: TGTGCTAGCAGCTTAGGGGGTCTAGCGGGTTCACCCAATGAGCAGTTCTTC. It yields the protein CASSLGGLAGSPNEQFF.

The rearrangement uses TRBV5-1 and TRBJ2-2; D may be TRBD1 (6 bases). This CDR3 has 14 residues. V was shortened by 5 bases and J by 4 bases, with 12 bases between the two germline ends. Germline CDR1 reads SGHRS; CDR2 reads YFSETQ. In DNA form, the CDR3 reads TGCGCCAGCAGTAACCAGGGGATCACCGGGGAGCTGTTTTTT. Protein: CASSNQGITGELFF.

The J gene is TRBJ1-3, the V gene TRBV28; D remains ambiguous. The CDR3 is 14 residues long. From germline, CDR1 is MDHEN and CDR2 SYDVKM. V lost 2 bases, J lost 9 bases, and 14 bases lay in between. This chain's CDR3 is CASSLPASFGTIYF. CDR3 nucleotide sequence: TGTGCCAGCAGTTTACCCGCATCTTTCGGCACCATATATTTT.

The CDR3, as DNA: TGTGCCAGCAGTCCGATATCCCCAGGCACAGATACGCAGTATTTT. This gives the protein CASSPISPGTDTQYF. This sequence joins TRBV28 and TRBJ2-3; D call uncertain. From germline, CDR1 is MDHEN and CDR2 SYDVKM. This CDR3 has 15 amino acids. The V end lost 5 bases, the J end lost 1 base, and 13 bases lay between the germline ends. Full variable domain (outside the CDR3, taken from reference TRBV28 and TRBJ2-3): DVKVTQSSRYLVKRTGEKVFLECVQDMDHENMFWYRQDPGLGLRLIYFSYDVKMKEKGDIPEGYSVSREKKERFSLILESASTNQTSMYLCASSPISPGTDTQYFGPGTRLTVL.

In DNA, the CDR3 is TGTGCCAGCAGCGAGGGCACGGGACAGCTGATTTATGGCTACACCTTC. It translates to CASSEGTGQLIYGYTF. The chain is built from TRBV4-2 and TRBJ1-2; TRBD1 agrees at 7 bases. Germline CDR1 reads LGHNA; CDR2 reads YNFKEQ. V lost 5 bases and J lost 5; bases outside the gene matches: 14. CDR3 length: 16 amino acids.

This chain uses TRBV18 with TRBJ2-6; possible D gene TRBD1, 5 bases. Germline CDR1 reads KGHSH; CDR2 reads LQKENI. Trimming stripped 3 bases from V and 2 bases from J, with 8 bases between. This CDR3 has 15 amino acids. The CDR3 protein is CASSPQDTGANVLTF. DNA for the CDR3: TGTGCCAGCTCACCCCAGGACACTGGGGCCAACGTCCTGACTTTC.

For the CDR3, the DNA is TGTGCCAGTAGCATTTCGGGGGCGGGGACCGGGGAGCTGTTTTTT. It encodes CASSISGAGTGELFF. The chain carries TRBV19 and TRBJ2-2, with D possibly called TRBD1 or TRBD2 (6 bases each). The V end was cut by 6 bases, the J end by 5 bases, with 16 bases between. The CDR3 runs 15 residues. In germline, CDR1 is LNHDA, CDR2 SQIVND (reference sequence).

The DNA for the CDR3 is TGTGCCAGCAGCGCCGACAGGGGGCGCATCACCCCCCTCCACTTT. As protein: CASSADRGRITPLHF. J is TRBJ1-6 and V is TRBV5-6, with TRBD1 matching 10 bases. The length of the CDR3 is 15 residues. Trimming took 4 bases from V and 13 from J; bases not matched to a gene: 11. Germline CDR1 and CDR2: SGHDT and YYEEEE. Combining the CDR3 with reference TRBV5-6 and TRBJ1-6 gives the whole variable domain DAGVTQSPTHLIKTRGQQVTLRCSPKSGHDTVSWYQQALGQGPQFIFQYYEEEERQRGNFPDRFSGHQFPNYSSELNVNALLLGDSALYLCASSADRGRITPLHFGNGTRLTVT.

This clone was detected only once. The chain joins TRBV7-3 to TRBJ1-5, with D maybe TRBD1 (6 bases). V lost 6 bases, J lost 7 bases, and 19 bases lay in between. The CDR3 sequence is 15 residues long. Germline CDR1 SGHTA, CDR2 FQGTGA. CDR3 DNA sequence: TGTGCCAGCAGTTTTACCCGAGCTGGGGGCCAGCCCCAGCATTTT. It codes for CASSFTRAGGQPQHF.

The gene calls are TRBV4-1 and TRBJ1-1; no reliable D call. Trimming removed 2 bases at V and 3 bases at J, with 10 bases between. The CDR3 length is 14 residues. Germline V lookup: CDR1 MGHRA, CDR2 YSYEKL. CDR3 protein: CASSQYYGYTEAFF. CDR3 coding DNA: TGCGCCAGCAGCCAATATTACGGATACACTGAAGCTTTCTTT.

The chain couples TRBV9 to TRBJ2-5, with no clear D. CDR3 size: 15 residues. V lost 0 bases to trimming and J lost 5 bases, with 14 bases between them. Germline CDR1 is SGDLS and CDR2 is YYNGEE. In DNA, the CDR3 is TGTGCCAGCAGCGTAGATGGTTCGGAGTGGGAGACCCAGTACTTC. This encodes CASSVDGSEWETQYF.

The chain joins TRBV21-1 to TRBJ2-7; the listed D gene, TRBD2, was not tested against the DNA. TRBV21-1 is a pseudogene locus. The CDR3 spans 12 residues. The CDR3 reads CATTMRTYEQYF. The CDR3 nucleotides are TGTGCCACTACGATGAGAACTTACGAGCAGTACTTC.